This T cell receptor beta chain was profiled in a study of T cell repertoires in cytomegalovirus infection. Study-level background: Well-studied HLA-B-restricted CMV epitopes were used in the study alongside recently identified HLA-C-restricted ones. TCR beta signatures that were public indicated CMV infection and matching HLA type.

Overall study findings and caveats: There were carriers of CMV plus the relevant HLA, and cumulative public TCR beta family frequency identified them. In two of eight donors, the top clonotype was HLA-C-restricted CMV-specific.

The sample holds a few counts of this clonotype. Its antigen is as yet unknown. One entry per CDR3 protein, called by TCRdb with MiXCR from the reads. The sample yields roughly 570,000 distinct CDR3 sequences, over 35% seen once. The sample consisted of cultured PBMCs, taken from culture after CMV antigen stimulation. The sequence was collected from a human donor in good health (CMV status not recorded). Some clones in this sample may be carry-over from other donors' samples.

In DNA, the CDR3 is TGTGCCAGCAGCTTGAGACTAGCCTACACCGGGGAGCTGTTTTTT. Protein sequence: CASSLRLAYTGELFF. This sequence joins TRBV5-5 and TRBJ2-2, with 7 bases matching TRBD2. The CDR3 runs 15 residues. The V gene end was trimmed by 1 base and the J gene end by 3 bases; junction bases not matched to a gene: 3. The germline V gene has CDR1 SGHKS and CDR2 YYEKEE (reference sequence).